Sequencing of this T cell receptor beta chain was carried out in a study of blood T cell repertoires in COVID-19 (dated by TCRdb to the early 2020s). About the study as a whole: Samples covering the acute and convalescent phases of COVID-19 were provided by collaborators in the United States, Italy and Spain. Subjects who had been exposed to COVID-19, were actively infected with it, or had recovered from it provided the deeply sampled blood TCRbeta repertoires that made up the dataset. A de-identified subject ID, COVID-19 status, age in years and sex were almost always included in the sample metadata. HLA class I and class II types, where available, came from metadata supplied by the sample provider rather than from assay-based typing. The repertoires were released in a freely available public database intended as a resource for research on the immune response to SARS-CoV-2. The prospective study material was composed of cDNA or gDNA derived from T cells, B-cell-depleted T cells, or PBMCs. Samples came from the ongoing ImmuneRACE study (first 160 participants) plus 1,254 subjects from 6 global collaborators.

The CDR3, from cysteine to phenylalanine, totals 14 residues. Only the CDR3 DNA is retained, 42 bases long and in frame from the first base. Compared with germline, V lacks 4 bases and J lacks 1 base; bases without a gene match: 2. As encoded in the germline V gene (reference sequence), CDR1 is MNHEY while CDR2 is SMNVEV. The immunoSEQ Assay, a bias-controlled multiplex PCR, was used to amplify TCRbeta CDR3 regions from genomic DNA. Per the original workflow: The number of nucleated cells in each sample was estimated from the amplification of reference gene primers within the assay. Sequence reads were collapsed and filtered to measure the absolute abundance of every unique TCRbeta CDR3 rearrangement. Productive Simpson clonality was computed per sample as the square root of Simpson's diversity index over productive rearrangements. Held by TCRdb, this immuneACCESS table contains in-frame sequences only and omits some clones. Under half of the omission traces to an unresolved V gene where checked; the cause of the rest is unknown. V, J and clone size are those of that table, while D and trimming were read from the DNA. Present in this sample are hundreds of thousands of clones, roughly four fifths of which were seen just once. The top ten clonotypes cover about 3.9% of the sample.

The paper's findings and limits, for the study overall: How much clinical and demographic metadata was included differed by source and by participant, and the metadata was provided uncurated.

This clone was seen a few times. Which antigen it targets is not known. No much larger clone exists at a distance of one base, and base qualities are not known. Other nucleotide sequences from this sample produce the same CDR3. In the prospective study, participants were about 18 to 100 years old, resided in under 30 geographic areas of the United States, and were enrolled through a virtual design. Cohort assignment in the prospective study relied on participant-reported clinical history from a screening survey and a study questionnaire. A participant counted as exposed if, within 2 weeks of entering the study, that participant had been in contact with someone who had a PCR-confirmed or clinician-diagnosed COVID-19 case. Each participant in the prospective study had whole blood, serum and a nasopharyngeal or oropharyngeal swab collected by mobile phlebotomists. Over a 2-month period, participants in the prospective study had the option of providing additional blood draws and questionnaires. Before DNA extraction, prospective study blood samples were shipped either frozen or at room temperature.

Sequenced sample: PBMCs or T cells enriched from blood (not recorded which). This TCR was recovered from a woman aged 40 to 50 who had been exposed to COVID-19. This sequence uses TRBV27 and TRBJ1-1; 8 nucleotides in the junction match TRBD1. The bases are TGTGCCAGCAGTTCTGGACAGGGGAACACTGAAGCTTTCTTT. Translation gives CASSSGQGNTEAFF.